This T cell receptor beta chain was documented in a study of CD4+ T cells in melanoma. In germline, CDR1 is SNHLY, CDR2 FYNNEI. The CDR3 is 15 amino acids. Losses at the gene ends were 4 bases for V and 4 bases for J; bases not matched to a gene: 7. Study results and caveats: In melanoma, neoantigen-specific CD4+ T cells reportedly differed in differentiation state. A reported correlation linked neoantigen-specific CD4+ T cells to CD8+, macrophage and B cell function.

Only in-frame clones appear in the TCRdb table, and some are missing; sequencing was by immunoSEQ multiplex PCR. The sample consists of 9,500 to 12,000 clones, approximately 65% of them appearing once. In its sample, this clone ranks as large (0.1 to 1%). The antigen is unknown. Input material: cells from a culture (not recorded whether cultured in vitro). The sequence was collected from a human donor with melanoma. The V and J genes are TRBV2 and TRBJ1-1, with 9 bases fitting TRBD1. The CDR3 loop is CASSAEGQGTTEAFF. In DNA, the CDR3 is TGTGCCAGCAGTGCTGAGGGACAGGGCACCACTGAAGCTTTCTTT.